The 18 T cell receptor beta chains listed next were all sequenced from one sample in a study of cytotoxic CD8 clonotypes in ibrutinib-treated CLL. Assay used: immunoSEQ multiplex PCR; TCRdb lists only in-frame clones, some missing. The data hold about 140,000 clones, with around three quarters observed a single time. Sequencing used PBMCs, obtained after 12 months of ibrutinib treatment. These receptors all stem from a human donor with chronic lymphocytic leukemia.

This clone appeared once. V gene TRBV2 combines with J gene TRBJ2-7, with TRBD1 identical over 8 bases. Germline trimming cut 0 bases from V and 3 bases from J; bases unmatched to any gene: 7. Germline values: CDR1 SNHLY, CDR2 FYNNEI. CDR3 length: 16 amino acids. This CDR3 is CASSEARGTGVYEQYF. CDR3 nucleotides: TGTGCCAGCAGTGAAGCGCGAGGGACAGGTGTCTACGAGCAGTACTTC. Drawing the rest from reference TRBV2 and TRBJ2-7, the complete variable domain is EPEVTQTPSHQVTQMGQEVILRCVPISNHLYFYWYRQILGQKVEFLVSFYNNEISEKSEIFDDQFSVERPDGSNFTLKIRSTKLEDSAMYFCASSEARGTGVYEQYFGPGTRLTVT.

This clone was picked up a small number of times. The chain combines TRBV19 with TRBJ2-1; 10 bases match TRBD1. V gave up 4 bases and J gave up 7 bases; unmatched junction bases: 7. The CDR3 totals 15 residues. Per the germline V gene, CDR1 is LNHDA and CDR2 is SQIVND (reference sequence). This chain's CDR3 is CASSNRDRGGNEQFF. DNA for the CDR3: TGTGCCAGTAGTAACCGGGACAGGGGAGGGAATGAGCAGTTCTTC.

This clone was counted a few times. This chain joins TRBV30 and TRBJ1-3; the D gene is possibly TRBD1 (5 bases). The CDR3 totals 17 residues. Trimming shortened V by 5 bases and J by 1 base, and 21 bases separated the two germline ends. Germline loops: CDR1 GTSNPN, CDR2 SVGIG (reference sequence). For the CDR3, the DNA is TGTGCCTGGCGACTCGGACTGCTCGAGGGGTCTGGAAACACCATATATTTT. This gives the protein CAWRLGLLEGSGNTIYF.

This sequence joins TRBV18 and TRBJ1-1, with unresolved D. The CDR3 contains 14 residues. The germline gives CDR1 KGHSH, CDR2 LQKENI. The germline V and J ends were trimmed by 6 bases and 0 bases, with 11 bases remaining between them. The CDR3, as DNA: TGTGCCAGCTCTCCATCGGGATTGAACACTGAAGCTTTCTTT. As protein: CASSPSGLNTEAFF.

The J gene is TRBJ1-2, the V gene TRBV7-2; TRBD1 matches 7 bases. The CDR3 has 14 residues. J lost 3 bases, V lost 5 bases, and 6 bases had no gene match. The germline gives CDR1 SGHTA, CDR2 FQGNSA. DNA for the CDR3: TGTGCCAGCAGCCGAGCTGACAGGGACTATGGCTACACCTTC. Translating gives CASSRADRDYGYTF.

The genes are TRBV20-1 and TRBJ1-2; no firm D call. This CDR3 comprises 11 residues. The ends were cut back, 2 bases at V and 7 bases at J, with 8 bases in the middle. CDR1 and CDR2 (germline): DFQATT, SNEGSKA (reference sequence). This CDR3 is CSARQGRGYTF. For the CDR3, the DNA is TGCAGTGCTAGACAAGGGCGTGGCTACACCTTC.

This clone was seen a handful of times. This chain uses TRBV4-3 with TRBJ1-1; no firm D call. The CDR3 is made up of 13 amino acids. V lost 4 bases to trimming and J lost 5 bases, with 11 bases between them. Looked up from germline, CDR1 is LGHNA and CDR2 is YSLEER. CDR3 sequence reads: CASSPWGGTEAFF. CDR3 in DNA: TGCGCCAGCAGCCCCTGGGGTGGGACTGAAGCTTTCTTT.

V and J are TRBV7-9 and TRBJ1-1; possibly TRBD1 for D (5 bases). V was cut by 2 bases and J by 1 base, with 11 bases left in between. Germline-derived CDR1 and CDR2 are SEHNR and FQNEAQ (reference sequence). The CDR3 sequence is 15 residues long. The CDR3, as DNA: TGTGCCAGCAGCTTACGGGGCCTTGAGAACACTGAAGCTTTCTTT. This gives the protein CASSLRGLENTEAFF.

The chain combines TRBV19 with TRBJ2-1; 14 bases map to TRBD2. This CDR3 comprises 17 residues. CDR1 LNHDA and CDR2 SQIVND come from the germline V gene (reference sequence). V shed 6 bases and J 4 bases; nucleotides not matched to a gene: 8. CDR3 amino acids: CASSLGTSGSLYNEQFF. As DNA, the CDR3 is TGTGCCAGTAGCCTCGGGACTAGCGGGAGTTTGTACAATGAGCAGTTCTTC.

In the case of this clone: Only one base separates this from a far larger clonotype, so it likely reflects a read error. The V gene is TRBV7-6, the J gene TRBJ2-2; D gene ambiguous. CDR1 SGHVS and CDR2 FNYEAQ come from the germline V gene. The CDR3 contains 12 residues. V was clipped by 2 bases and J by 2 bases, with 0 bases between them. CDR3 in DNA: TGTGCCAGCAGCTTAAACACCGGGGAGCTGTTTTTT. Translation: CASSLNTGELFF. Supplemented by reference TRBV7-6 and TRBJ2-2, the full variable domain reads GAGVSQSPRYKVTKRGQDVALRCDPISGHVSLYWYRQALGQGPEFLTYFNYEAQQDKSGLPNDRFSAERPEGSISTLTIQRTEQRDSAMYRCASSLNTGELFFGEGSRLTVL.

The DNA for the CDR3 is TGTGCCAGCAGCTCTAGAAGGGGGTTACTCTCTGGAAACACCATATATTTT. Translated, it gives CASSSRRGLLSGNTIYF. The chain links TRBV7-8 to TRBJ1-3, with D possibly TRBD1 on 6 matching bases. Trimming left V 4 bases short and J 0 bases short, with 16 bases between. There are 17 residues in the CDR3. Germline-derived CDR1 and CDR2 are SGHVS and FQNEAQ.

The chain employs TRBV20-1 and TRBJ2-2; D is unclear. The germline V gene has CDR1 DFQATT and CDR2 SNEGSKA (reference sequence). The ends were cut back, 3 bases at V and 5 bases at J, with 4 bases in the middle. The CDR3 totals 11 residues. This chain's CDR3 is CSASRTGELFF. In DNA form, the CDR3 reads TGCAGTGCTAGCCGGACCGGGGAGCTGTTTTTT.

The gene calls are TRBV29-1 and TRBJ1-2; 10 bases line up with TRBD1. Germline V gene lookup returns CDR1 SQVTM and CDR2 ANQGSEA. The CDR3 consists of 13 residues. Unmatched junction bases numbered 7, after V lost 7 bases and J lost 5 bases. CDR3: CSAGQGGRYGYTF. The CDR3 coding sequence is TGCAGCGCCGGACAGGGGGGACGATATGGCTACACCTTC.

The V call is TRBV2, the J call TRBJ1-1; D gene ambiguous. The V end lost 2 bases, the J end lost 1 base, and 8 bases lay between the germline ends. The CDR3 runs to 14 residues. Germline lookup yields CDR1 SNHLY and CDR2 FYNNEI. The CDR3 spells CASSERDGNTEAFF. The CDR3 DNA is TGTGCCAGCAGTGAAAGAGACGGGAACACTGAAGCTTTCTTT. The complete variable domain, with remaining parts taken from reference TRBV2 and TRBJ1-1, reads EPEVTQTPSHQVTQMGQEVILRCVPISNHLYFYWYRQILGQKVEFLVSFYNNEISEKSEIFDDQFSVERPDGSNFTLKIRSTKLEDSAMYFCASSERDGNTEAFFGQGTRLTVV.

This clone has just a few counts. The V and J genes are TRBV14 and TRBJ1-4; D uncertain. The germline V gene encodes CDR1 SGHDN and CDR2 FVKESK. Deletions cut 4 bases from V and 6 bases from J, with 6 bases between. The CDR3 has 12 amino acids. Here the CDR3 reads CASSLWHEKLFF. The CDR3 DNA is TGTGCCAGCAGCCTCTGGCATGAAAAACTGTTTTTT. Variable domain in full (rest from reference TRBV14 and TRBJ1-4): EAGVTQFPSHSVIEKGQTVTLRCDPISGHDNLYWYRRVMGKEIKFLLHFVKESKQDESGMPNNRFLAERTGGTYSTLKVQPAELEDSGVYFCASSLWHEKLFFGSGTQLSVL.

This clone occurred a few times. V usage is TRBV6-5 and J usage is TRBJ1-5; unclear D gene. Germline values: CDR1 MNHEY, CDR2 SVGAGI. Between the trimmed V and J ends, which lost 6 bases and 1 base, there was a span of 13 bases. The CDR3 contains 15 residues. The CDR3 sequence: CASSGLGLSNQPQHF. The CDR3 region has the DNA TGTGCCAGCAGCGGACTGGGCTTGAGCAATCAGCCCCAGCATTTT.

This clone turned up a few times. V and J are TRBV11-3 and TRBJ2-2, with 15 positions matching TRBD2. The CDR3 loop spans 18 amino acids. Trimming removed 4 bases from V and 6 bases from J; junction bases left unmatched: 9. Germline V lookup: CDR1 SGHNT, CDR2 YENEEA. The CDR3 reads CASSSWTSGGARAGELFF. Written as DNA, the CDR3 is TGTGCCAGCAGCTCGTGGACTAGCGGGGGGGCCCGGGCCGGGGAGCTGTTTTTT. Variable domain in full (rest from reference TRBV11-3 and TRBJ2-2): EAGVVQSPRYKIIEKKQPVAFWCNPISGHNTLYWYLQNLGQGPELLIRYENEEAVDDSQLPKDRFSAERLKGVDSTLKIQPAELGDSAVYLCASSSWTSGGARAGELFFGEGSRLTVL.

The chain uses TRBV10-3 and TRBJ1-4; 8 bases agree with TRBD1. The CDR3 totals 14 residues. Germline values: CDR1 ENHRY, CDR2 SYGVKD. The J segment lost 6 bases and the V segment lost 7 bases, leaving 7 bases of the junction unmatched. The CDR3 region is CAIKRTGTDEKLFF. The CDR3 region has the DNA TGTGCCATCAAAAGGACAGGGACCGATGAAAAACTGTTTTTT.